These 13 T cell receptor beta chains share one sample of origin, sequenced in a study of CD8+ T cells in alopecia areata. As the sequencing template, cDNA was produced by extracting RNA and reverse transcribing it. TCRdb's table, derived via immunoSEQ multiplex PCR, lists solely in-frame clones and lacks some. Altogether roughly 250,000 clones are present, around two thirds being singletons, with the ten largest covering more than 0.95%. The sample was CD4+ T cells sorted from blood, taken at week 0. Receptors were obtained from a human donor with alopecia areata.

The chain links TRBV30 to TRBJ2-6; the D gene is possibly TRBD1 (5 bases). There are 17 residues in the CDR3. V lost 7 bases, J lost 0 bases, and 19 bases lay in between. In germline, CDR1 is GTSNPN, CDR2 SVGIG (reference sequence). The CDR3 DNA sequence: TGTGCCTTGGGTAGGGGCCCCGTATCCTCTGGGGCCAACGTCCTGACTTTC. Translating it yields CALGRGPVSSGANVLTF.

The chain employs TRBV18 and TRBJ1-2; 8 bases agree with TRBD1. Per the germline V gene, CDR1 is KGHSH and CDR2 is LQKENI. Losses at the gene ends were 5 bases for V and 4 bases for J; bases not matched to a gene: 3. The CDR3 totals 13 residues. In nucleotides, the CDR3 is TGTGCCAGCTCAGCGGACAGGGTCTATGGCTACACCTTC. Its translation is CASSADRVYGYTF.

The chain joins TRBV7-2 to TRBJ1-1; a weak D match, TRBD1 (6 bases). Trimming removed 6 bases from V and 0 bases from J, with 14 bases in between. The germline CDR1 and CDR2 sequences are SGHTA and FQGNSA. The CDR3 has 15 residues. The CDR3 bases are TGTGCCAGCAGAACGTTGGGGGGCTTGAACACTGAAGCTTTCTTT. Encoded protein: CASRTLGGLNTEAFF. Complete variable domain (other parts from reference TRBV7-2 and TRBJ1-1): GAGVSQSPSNKVTEKGKDVELRCDPISGHTALYWYRQSLGQGLEFLIYFQGNSAPDKSGLPSDRFSAERTGGSVSTLTIQRTQQEDSAVYLCASRTLGGLNTEAFFGQGTRLTVV.

This clone was detected once. The rearrangement joins TRBV30 to TRBJ1-6; 8 bases map to TRBD1. The V and J ends lost 4 bases and 10 bases, in that order; junction bases with no gene match: 9. Germline V lookup: CDR1 GTSNPN, CDR2 SVGIG (reference sequence). The CDR3 is 14 amino acids. As DNA, the CDR3 is TGTGCCTGGATACGGTCAGGGGGCCGCTCACCCCTCCACTTT. This sequence encodes CAWIRSGGRSPLHF.

This chain links TRBV5-6 with TRBJ2-3; no definite D call. The germline V gene has CDR1 SGHDT and CDR2 YYEEEE. The CDR3 length is 14 residues. The V end was cut by 0 bases, the J end by 6 bases, with 11 bases between. This CDR3 is CASSLDSAWDTQYF. CDR3 bases: TGTGCCAGCAGCTTGGATTCTGCGTGGGATACGCAGTATTTT.

The table lists this clone with a few counts. The chain recombines TRBV30 with TRBJ1-1; D unclear. This CDR3 comprises 14 residues. Germline V gene lookup returns CDR1 GTSNPN and CDR2 SVGIG (reference sequence). V was cut by 2 bases and J by 8 bases, with 18 bases left in between. This chain's CDR3 is CAWSRIVEPLEAFF. The CDR3 DNA follows: TGTGCCTGGAGTAGGATTGTTGAGCCCTTGGAAGCTTTCTTT.

This rearrangement joins TRBV29-1 to TRBJ2-2; D might be TRBD1 or TRBD2, each matching 5 bases. V lost 5 bases and J 5 bases, leaving 15 bases between the germline ends. The CDR3 loop spans 14 amino acids. Per germline, CDR1 SQVTM and CDR2 ANQGSEA. CDR3 region: CSVHGTPGTGELFF. For the CDR3, the DNA is TGCAGCGTTCATGGGACCCCGGGGACCGGGGAGCTGTTTTTT.

This clone turned up a few times. The rearrangement joins TRBV11-2 to TRBJ2-6; D not certain. Trimming took 4 bases from V and 0 from J, leaving 7 bases between them. The germline gives CDR1 SGHAT, CDR2 FQNNGV. The CDR3 spans 15 residues. The CDR3 spells CASSSSLSGANVLTF. The DNA for the CDR3 is TGTGCCAGCAGCTCTTCCCTCTCTGGGGCCAACGTCCTGACTTTC.

The rearrangement joins TRBV6-1 to TRBJ1-4; a weak D match, TRBD1 (6 bases). The CDR3 spans 15 residues. The ends were cut back, 1 base at V and 4 bases at J, with 10 bases in the middle. From germline, CDR1 is MNHNS and CDR2 SASEGT. CDR3 coding DNA: TGTGCCAGCAGTGAAGTCTCAGGGGTTAATGAAAAACTGTTTTTT. Translated: CASSEVSGVNEKLFF.

This clone is a singleton in its sample. The rearrangement uses TRBV7-8 and TRBJ1-6; perhaps TRBD1 as D (5 bases). Germline V CDR1 and CDR2: SGHVS, FQNEAQ. V shed 1 base and J shed 7 bases, with 8 bases lying between them. The CDR3 is 14 amino acids. The CDR3 protein is CASSLGQLNSPLHF. CDR3 nucleotides: TGTGCCAGCAGCTTAGGACAGCTCAATTCACCCCTCCACTTT. Supplemented by reference TRBV7-8 and TRBJ1-6, the full variable domain reads GAGVSQSPRYKVAKRGQDVALRCDPISGHVSLFWYQQALGQGPEFLTYFQNEAQLDKSGLPSDRFFAERPEGSVSTLKIQRTQQEDSAVYLCASSLGQLNSPLHFGNGTRLTVT.

In its sample, this clone was seen a few times. The rearrangement joins TRBV18 to TRBJ2-7, with a possible D match to TRBD1 (6 bases). V was clipped by 4 bases and J by 0 bases, with 19 bases between them. The CDR3 has 17 amino acids. Germline-derived CDR1 and CDR2 are KGHSH and LQKENI. The CDR3 DNA reads as TGTGCCAGCTCACGCACGGGAACAGGGCTGGCCTCCTACGAGCAGTACTTC. The encoded protein is CASSRTGTGLASYEQYF.

This clone occurred a few times. The CDR3 coding sequence is TGTGCCAGCAGCCCGGGGCCCCTTAGGGGGAGCAATGAGCAGTTCTTC. Its translation is CASSPGPLRGSNEQFF. V gene TRBV7-3 combines with J gene TRBJ2-1; D may be TRBD1 (6 bases). Trimming shortened V by 5 bases and J by 6 bases, and 20 bases separated the two germline ends. The CDR3 consists of 16 residues. CDR1 SGHTA and CDR2 FQGTGA come from the germline V gene.

This clone was seen once. This chain joins TRBV2 and TRBJ2-2; D perhaps matches TRBD2 (5 bases). The CDR3 runs 16 residues. The V gene's germline CDR1 is SNHLY and CDR2 FYNNEI. Trimming left V 2 bases short and J 5 bases short, with 15 bases between. CDR3 bases: TGTGCCAGCAGTGAAATGGCCAGCGGCTATACCGGGGAGCTGTTTTTT. Translation: CASSEMASGYTGELFF. The complete variable domain, with remaining parts taken from reference TRBV2 and TRBJ2-2, reads EPEVTQTPSHQVTQMGQEVILRCVPISNHLYFYWYRQILGQKVEFLVSFYNNEISEKSEIFDDQFSVERPDGSNFTLKIRSTKLEDSAMYFCASSEMASGYTGELFFGEGSRLTVL.